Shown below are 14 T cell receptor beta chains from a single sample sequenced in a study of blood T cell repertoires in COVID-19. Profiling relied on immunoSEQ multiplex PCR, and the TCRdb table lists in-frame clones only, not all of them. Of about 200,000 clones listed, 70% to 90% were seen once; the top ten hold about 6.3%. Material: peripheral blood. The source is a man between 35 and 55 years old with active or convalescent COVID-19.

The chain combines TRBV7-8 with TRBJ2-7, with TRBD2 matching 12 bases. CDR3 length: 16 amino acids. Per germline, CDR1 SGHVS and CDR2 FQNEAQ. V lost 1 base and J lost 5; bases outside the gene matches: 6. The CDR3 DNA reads TGTGCCAGCAGCTTAGGACTAGCGGGAGCGACCCACGAGCAGTACTTC. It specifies CASSLGLAGATHEQYF. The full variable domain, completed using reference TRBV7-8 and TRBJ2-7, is GAGVSQSPRYKVAKRGQDVALRCDPISGHVSLFWYQQALGQGPEFLTYFQNEAQLDKSGLPSDRFFAERPEGSVSTLKIQRTQQEDSAVYLCASSLGLAGATHEQYFGPGTRLTVT.

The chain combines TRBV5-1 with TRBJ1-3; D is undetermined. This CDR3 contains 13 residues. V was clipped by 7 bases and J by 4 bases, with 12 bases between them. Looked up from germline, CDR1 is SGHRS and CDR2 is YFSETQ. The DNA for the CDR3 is TGCGCCAGCGGACTCACTCAGGGAAACACCATATATTTT. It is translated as CASGLTQGNTIYF.

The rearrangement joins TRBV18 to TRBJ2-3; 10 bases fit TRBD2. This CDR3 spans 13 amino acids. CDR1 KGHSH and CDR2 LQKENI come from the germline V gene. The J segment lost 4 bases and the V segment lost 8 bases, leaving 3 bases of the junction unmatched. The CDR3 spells CASGLAGADTQYF. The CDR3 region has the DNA TGTGCCAGCGGGCTAGCGGGAGCAGATACGCAGTATTTT.

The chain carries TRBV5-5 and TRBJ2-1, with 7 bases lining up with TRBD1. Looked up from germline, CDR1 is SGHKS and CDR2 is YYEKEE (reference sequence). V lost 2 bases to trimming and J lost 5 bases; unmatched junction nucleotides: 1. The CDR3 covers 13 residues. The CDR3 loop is CASSLQGNNEQFF. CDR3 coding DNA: TGTGCCAGCAGCTTACAGGGGAACAATGAGCAGTTCTTC. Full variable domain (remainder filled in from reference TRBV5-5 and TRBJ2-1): DAGVTQSPTHLIKTRGQQVTLRCSPISGHKSVSWYQQVLGQGPQFIFQYYEKEERGRGNFPDRFSARQFPNYSSELNVNALLLGDSALYLCASSLQGNNEQFFGPGTRLTVL.

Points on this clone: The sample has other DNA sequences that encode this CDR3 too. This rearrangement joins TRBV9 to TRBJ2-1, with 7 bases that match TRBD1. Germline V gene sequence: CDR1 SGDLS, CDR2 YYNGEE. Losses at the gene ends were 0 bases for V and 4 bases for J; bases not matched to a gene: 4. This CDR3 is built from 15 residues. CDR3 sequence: CASSVVAGGYNEQFF. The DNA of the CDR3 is TGTGCCAGCAGCGTAGTGGCAGGGGGTTACAATGAGCAGTTCTTC.

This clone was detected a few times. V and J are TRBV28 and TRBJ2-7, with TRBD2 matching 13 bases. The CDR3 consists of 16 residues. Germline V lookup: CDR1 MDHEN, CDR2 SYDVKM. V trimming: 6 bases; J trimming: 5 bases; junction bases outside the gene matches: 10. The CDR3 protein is CASSLTSGRATNEQYF. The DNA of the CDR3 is TGTGCCAGCAGCCTAACTAGCGGGAGGGCCACGAACGAGCAGTACTTC.

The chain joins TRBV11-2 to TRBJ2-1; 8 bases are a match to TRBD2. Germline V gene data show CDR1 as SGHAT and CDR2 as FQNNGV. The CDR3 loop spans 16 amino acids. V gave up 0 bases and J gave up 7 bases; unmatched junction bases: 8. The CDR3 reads CASSLESAGGGNEQFF. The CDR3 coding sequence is TGTGCCAGCAGCTTAGAATCGGCGGGAGGAGGGAATGAGCAGTTCTTC.

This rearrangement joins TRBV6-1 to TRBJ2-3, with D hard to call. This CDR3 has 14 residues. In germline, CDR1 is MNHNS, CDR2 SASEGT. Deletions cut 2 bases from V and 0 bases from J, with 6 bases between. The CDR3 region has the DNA TGTGCCAGCAGTGAATTCACAAGCACAGATACGCAGTATTTT. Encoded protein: CASSEFTSTDTQYF.

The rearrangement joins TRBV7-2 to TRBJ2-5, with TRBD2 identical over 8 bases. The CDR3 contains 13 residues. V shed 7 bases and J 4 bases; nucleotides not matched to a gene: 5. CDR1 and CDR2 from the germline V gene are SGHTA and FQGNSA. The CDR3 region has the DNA TGTGCCAGCACCATCGGGGGGGGAGAGACCCAGTACTTC. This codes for CASTIGGGETQYF.

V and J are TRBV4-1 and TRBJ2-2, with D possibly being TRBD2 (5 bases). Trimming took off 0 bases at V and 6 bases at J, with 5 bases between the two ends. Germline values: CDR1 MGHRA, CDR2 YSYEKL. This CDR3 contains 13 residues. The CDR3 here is CASSQDGAGELFF. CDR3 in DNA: TGCGCCAGCAGCCAAGACGGGGCCGGGGAGCTGTTTTTT.

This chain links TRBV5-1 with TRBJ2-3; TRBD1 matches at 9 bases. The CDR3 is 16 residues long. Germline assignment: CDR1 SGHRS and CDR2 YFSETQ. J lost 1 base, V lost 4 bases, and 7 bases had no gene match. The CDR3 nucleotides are TGCGCCAGCAGCGGACAGGGGACGGGAGGCACAGATACGCAGTATTTT. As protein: CASSGQGTGGTDTQYF.

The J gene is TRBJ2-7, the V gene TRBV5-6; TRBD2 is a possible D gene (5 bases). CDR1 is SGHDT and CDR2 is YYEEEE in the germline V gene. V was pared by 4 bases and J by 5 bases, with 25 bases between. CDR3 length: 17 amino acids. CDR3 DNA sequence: TGTGCCAGCAGCCGACCATCCCTCGGTGCAGCTAGCCACGAGCAGTACTTC. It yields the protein CASSRPSLGAASHEQYF.

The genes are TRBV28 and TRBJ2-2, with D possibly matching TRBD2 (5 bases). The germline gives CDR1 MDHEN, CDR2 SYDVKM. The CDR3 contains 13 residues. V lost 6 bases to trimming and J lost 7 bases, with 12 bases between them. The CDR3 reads CASRYPGGGELFF. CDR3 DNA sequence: TGTGCCAGCAGATATCCTGGAGGCGGGGAGCTGTTTTTT.

The CDR3 region has the DNA TGTGCCAGTAGTATAGTCGGGGGGGCGCATACCGGGGAGCTGTTTTTT. It is translated as CASSIVGGAHTGELFF. This sequence joins TRBV19 and TRBJ2-2; the match to TRBD2 covers 8 bases. Trimming at V came to 1 base and at J to 5 bases, leaving 6 bases not matched to a gene. The germline CDR1 and CDR2 sequences are LNHDA and SQIVND (reference sequence). The CDR3 runs to 16 residues.